Below, one T cell receptor (beta chain) is given with its context. It lacks a known antigen. Base qualities were left out, and no much larger clone turns up one base away. The sample belongs to a study of identical twins (dated by TCRdb to about 2016). The study in broad terms: TCR alpha and beta repertoires from monozygotic twins, unrelated adults of various ages and cord blood were deep-sequenced to test whether fetal clonotypes persist. Replicate twin experiments were performed at different times using different library preparation protocols to rule out contamination.

Receptor libraries were prepared by 5' RACE. TCRdb records Illumina HiSeq 2000 as the sequencer. A universal primer binding site was introduced by template switching, and a unique molecular identifier was present in the final cDNA, enabling accurate counting of TCR cDNA molecules. First-strand cDNA for TCR alpha and beta chains was synthesized from specific primers in the conserved constant-segment region. To control for contamination, each cDNA library was double barcoded with a SMART-Mk sample barcode plus Illumina barcodes. TruSeq adapter sequences and Illumina sample barcodes were added in two successive PCR steps. The Illumina HiSeq platform was used with custom primers to sequence TCR alpha and beta cDNA libraries. The paper's data handling went like this. MiGEC was used to process raw reads and extract unique molecular identifiers, and MiXCR was used to find CDR3 positions. Recombination models were inferred per individual with the repgenHMM and IGoR tools using an EM algorithm. The analysis of shared clonotypes was done with the tcR package in R, with sharing normalized by the product of cloneset sizes. Out-of-frame nonproductive sequences were analyzed to study raw recombination free of thymic and clonal selection effects. TCRdb cleaned the public reads at Q25 with fastp, built clones with MiXCR and kept in-frame beta chains. Rows merge per CDR3 protein into single entries with the most common DNA and genes. The V and J calls follow TCRdb's processing rather than the paper's. Counted in this sample were about 200,000 distinct CDR3 sequences; 15% to 20% of them appeared once. Of the sample, 40% falls within the top ten clones.

Every donor in the study was a healthy Caucasian. The twin cohort consisted of three pairs of female monozygotic twins, all aged roughly 18 to 30 years. Positive isolation kits from Invitrogen were used to isolate CD4+ and CD8+ T cell populations. General study outcomes and caveats: Out-of-frame TCR alpha sequences shared between twins showed an excess of low generation-probability sequences compared with coincidental sharing between unrelated individuals. Because the same donors could not be followed over many years, conclusions were based on cross-sectional statistical analysis. The excess sharing between twins in beta out-of-frame sequences was weaker because fewer shared sequences reduced the signal-to-noise ratio. Zero-insertion analyses could be partly confounded by invariant T cells such as MAIT and iNKT, though diverse VJ usage argued against such confounding for most clonotypes. Out-of-frame TCR alpha sharing in monozygotic twins was systematically underestimated by recombination models, whereas sharing between unrelated individuals was in agreement with the recombination models. Fewer insertions were carried by abundant cord blood beta clonotypes; a weaker similar trend was observed in young adult naive repertoires, while no such trend was observed in memory repertoires.

Trimmed from V: 3 bases; trimmed from J: 4 bases; junction bases lacking a gene match: 2. Counted from cysteine to phenylalanine, this CDR3 has 15 amino acids. The read is trimmed to its CDR3 DNA, 45 bases read in frame from base 1. CDR1 and CDR2 are read off the germline V gene as SGHVS and FQNEAQ. These data were likewise used in another study, on T cells expressing NK-cell markers. The second study's authors report: Three sorted T-cell subsets (CD3+CD56+NKG2C+, CD3+CD56+NKG2C- and CD3+CD56-NKG2C+) from roughly 8 donors had their TCR beta-chain repertoires profiled. Among the eight sequenced donors, seven were HCMV-seropositive and one was HCMV-seronegative. In several experiments an anti-gammadeltaTCR antibody was added to restrict sorting to alphabetaTCR-expressing T cells. In a handful of donors, the dominant CD3+CD56+NKG2C+ clonotypes ranked among the top 10 CD8+ clonotypes, making up 1.0-7.0% of CD8+ T cells. Those dominant clonotypes were again the most abundant among CD3+CD56-NKG2C+ cells in four donors, at 28.3-60.1%. Whether the expanded NKG2C-expressing T cell clones were specific for HCMV antigens remained unclear. All eight donors whose samples were sequenced were randomly selected healthy volunteers, three of them men and five women. A commercial ELISA kit detecting HCMV-specific IgG in serum was used to determine HCMV serostatus. Reads were demultiplexed and grouped by UMI with MIGEC, and clonotypes were assembled and quantified with MiTCR. Only TCR cDNA sequences supported by at least two reads were kept to exclude erroneous sequences. The tcR package was used for downstream repertoire analysis, and clonotypes were matched between fractions using CDR3 nucleotide sequence together with V segment. VDJmatch was used to annotate antigen specificity against VDJdb, with one amino acid substitution in CDR3 allowed.

This clonotype originated in a woman under 30 in good health. Sequencing was done on a sample of CD8+ T cells sorted from blood. The chain is made from TRBV7-8 and TRBJ1-4, with 10 middle bases fitting TRBD1. The DNA is as follows: TGTGCCAGCAGCTTTAGGGACAGGGGTAATGAAAAACTGTTTTTT. Translated, this gives CASSFRDRGNEKLFF.